What follows are 10 T cell receptor beta chains derived from one specimen sequenced in a study of T cell repertoires in ileal Crohn's disease. This table comes from immunoSEQ multiplex PCR, and its TCRdb copy is limited to in-frame clones, with some not included. The sample has about 15,000 clones; 80% are singletons. Sequenced: ileal tissue. These receptors came from an adult with Crohn's disease.

The V call is TRBV5-1, the J call TRBJ2-1, with 12 positions matching TRBD2. Germline lookup yields CDR1 SGHRS and CDR2 YFSETQ. The CDR3 runs 14 residues. J gave up 6 bases and V 4 bases, and 2 bases lay outside the gene matches. CDR3: CASSTGLAGNEQFF. CDR3 nucleotides: TGCGCCAGCAGCACGGGACTAGCGGGCAATGAGCAGTTCTTC.

This chain joins TRBV28 and TRBJ1-5; 10 bases are a match to TRBD1. The CDR3 runs to 16 residues. The V and J ends lost 5 bases and 1 base, in that order; junction bases with no gene match: 5. From germline, CDR1 is MDHEN and CDR2 SYDVKM. The CDR3 protein is CASSPPGQGSNQPQHF. DNA for the CDR3: TGTGCCAGCAGTCCCCCGGGACAGGGGAGCAATCAGCCCCAGCATTTT. The whole variable domain, filled in from reference TRBV28 and TRBJ1-5, reads DVKVTQSSRYLVKRTGEKVFLECVQDMDHENMFWYRQDPGLGLRLIYFSYDVKMKEKGDIPEGYSVSREKKERFSLILESASTNQTSMYLCASSPPGQGSNQPQHFGDGTRLSIL.

The rearrangement links TRBV29-1 to TRBJ1-5; a possible D gene is TRBD1 (5 bases). CDR3 length equals 12 residues. CDR1 and CDR2 (germline): SQVTM, ANQGSEA. V shed 7 bases and J shed 7 bases, with 14 bases lying between them. The CDR3 sequence: CSAQAAGQPQHF. In DNA form, the CDR3 reads TGCAGCGCACAGGCGGCTGGGCAGCCCCAGCATTTT.

CDR3 DNA: TGTGCCAGCAGTGAAGGGCAGGCCACCTATGGCTACACCTTC. It specifies CASSEGQATYGYTF. V gene TRBV2 combines with J gene TRBJ1-2, with D unresolved. Germline V gene sequence: CDR1 SNHLY, CDR2 FYNNEI. This CDR3 is 14 amino acids long. V was pared by 1 base and J by 4 bases, with 10 bases between. Combining the CDR3 with reference TRBV2 and TRBJ1-2 gives the whole variable domain EPEVTQTPSHQVTQMGQEVILRCVPISNHLYFYWYRQILGQKVEFLVSFYNNEISEKSEIFDDQFSVERPDGSNFTLKIRSTKLEDSAMYFCASSEGQATYGYTFGSGTRLTVV.

The chain links TRBV7-9 to TRBJ2-1, with TRBD1 matching 10 bases. V trimming: 3 bases; J trimming: 6 bases; junction bases outside the gene matches: 5. This CDR3 is built from 15 residues. Germline V gene lookup returns CDR1 SEHNR and CDR2 FQNEAQ (reference sequence). The CDR3 DNA is TGTGCCAGCAGCTTGGGACAGGGGAGAGGCAATGAGCAGTTCTTC. It is translated as CASSLGQGRGNEQFF.

The genes are TRBV5-6 and TRBJ2-7, with 7 nucleotides matching TRBD1. CDR1 is SGHDT, CDR2 YYEEEE, per germline. Trimming cost V 0 bases and J 5 bases; bases outside gene matches: 8. The CDR3 contains 15 residues. The CDR3 here is CASSLVDRDIDEQYV. CDR3 sequence (DNA): TGTGCCAGCAGCTTGGTAGACAGGGATATTGACGAGCAGTACGTC.

Only one count was recorded for this clone. V usage is TRBV27 and J usage is TRBJ1-5, with D maybe TRBD1 (5 bases). Germline V gene data show CDR1 as MNHEY and CDR2 as SMNVEV (reference sequence). This CDR3 comprises 14 residues. V dropped 9 bases and J dropped 0 bases, with 12 bases sitting between them. The DNA of the CDR3 is TGTGCCAGTAGTGACAGCGATAGCAATCAGCCCCAGCATTTT. Translation: CASSDSDSNQPQHF.

The gene calls are TRBV30 and TRBJ2-7, with TRBD2 identical over 7 bases. The CDR3 has 12 residues. Germline trimming cut 1 base from V and 6 bases from J; bases unmatched to any gene: 3. The V gene's germline CDR1 is GTSNPN and CDR2 SVGIG (reference sequence). The CDR3 DNA sequence: TGTGCCTGGAGTGGGGGAGGGGCCGAGCAGTACTTC. Translating it yields CAWSGGGAEQYF.

This clone was seen just once. The gene calls are TRBV29-1 and TRBJ1-2; a possible D gene is TRBD1 (5 bases). Between the trimmed V and J ends, which lost 8 bases and 8 bases, there was a span of 24 bases. The CDR3 contains 14 residues. Looked up from germline, CDR1 is SQVTM and CDR2 is ANQGSEA. The CDR3, as DNA: TGCAGCTCCAAAGGGGCTTCCTGGGTAGGCGGCTACACCTTC. This gives the protein CSSKGASWVGGYTF.

This chain joins TRBV6-1 and TRBJ1-6, with TRBD1 matching 9 bases. The CDR3 sequence is 14 residues long. CDR1 and CDR2 (germline): MNHNS, SASEGT. V gave up 8 bases and J gave up 11 bases; unmatched junction bases: 10. The CDR3 region has the DNA TGTGCCAGCGACTCGGGACAGGGTTACCCACCCCTCCACTTT. It yields the protein CASDSGQGYPPLHF.